Listed below are T cell receptor beta chains from one sample, sequenced in a study of blood T cells in healthy people across ages. TCRdb used MiXCR to reprocess the 5' RACE reads, holding one entry per CDR3 protein. The sample shows about 1 million distinct CDR3 sequences, under 45% of them seen only once. Source material: blood. These receptors all come from a woman aged 55-70 years in good health. Both conserved end residues are part of each CDR3. The D gene is left open where the match is weak. Size is stated for part of the rows, as once, few or many counts, or as a class when the clone is expanded.

V gene: TRBV20-1; D gene: NA; clone size: NA; J gene: TRBJ2-1; CDR3 protein: CSAREGPLGATSSYNEQFF; CDR3 DNA: TGCAGTGCTAGAGAGGGGCCTTTGGGCGCCACGAGCTCCTACAATGAGCAGTTCTTC
V gene: TRBV29-1; D gene: NA; clone size: few; J gene: TRBJ2-5; CDR3 protein: CSVVGVLETQYF; CDR3 DNA: TGCAGCGTTGTTGGGGTTTTAGAGACCCAGTACTTC
V gene: TRBV29-1; D gene: TRBD1; clone size: NA; J gene: TRBJ1-2; CDR3 protein: CSVSPYSGTGHYGYTF; CDR3 DNA: TGCAGCGTGTCCCCTTACTCCGGGACAGGGCACTATGGCTACACCTTC
V gene: TRBV29-1; D gene: NA; clone size: few; J gene: TRBJ2-3; CDR3 protein: CSVEGRGISTDTQYF; CDR3 DNA: TGCAGCGTTGAAGGGAGGGGAATTAGCACAGATACGCAGTATTTT
V gene: TRBV4-1; D gene: NA; clone size: few; J gene: TRBJ2-5; CDR3 protein: CASSQERRDQETQYF; CDR3 DNA: TGCGCCAGCAGCCAAGAGAGACGGGACCAAGAGACCCAGTACTTC
V gene: TRBV27; D gene: NA; clone size: NA; J gene: TRBJ2-4; CDR3 protein: CASSLGDIQYF; CDR3 DNA: TGTGCCAGCAGTTTGGGGGACATTCAGTACTTC
V gene: TRBV14; D gene: TRBD1; clone size: NA; J gene: TRBJ1-2; CDR3 protein: CASSQAAQGVGYTF; CDR3 DNA: TGTGCCAGCAGCCAAGCCGCTCAGGGGGTTGGCTACACCTTC
V gene: TRBV20-1; D gene: NA; clone size: few; J gene: TRBJ2-3; CDR3 protein: CSASGHTDTQYF; CDR3 DNA: TGCAGTGCAAGCGGACACACAGATACGCAGTATTTT
V gene: TRBV6-5; D gene: NA; clone size: NA; J gene: TRBJ2-7; CDR3 protein: CASRTSSAEQYF; CDR3 DNA: TGTGCCAGCAGAACCTCTAGCGCCGAGCAGTACTTC
V gene: TRBV5-6; D gene: NA; clone size: few; J gene: TRBJ1-2; CDR3 protein: CASSWAAGAGYTF; CDR3 DNA: TGTGCCAGCAGCTGGGCTGCAGGGGCCGGCTACACCTTC
V gene: TRBV7-3; D gene: NA; clone size: NA; J gene: TRBJ2-1; CDR3 protein: CASSAATSTSYNEQFF; CDR3 DNA: TGTGCCAGCAGCGCCGCGACATCTACTTCCTACAATGAGCAGTTCTTC
V gene: TRBV12-3/TRBV12-4; D gene: NA; clone size: NA; J gene: TRBJ2-1; CDR3 protein: CASSFSGMNEQFF; CDR3 DNA: TGTGCCAGCAGTTTTTCAGGGATGAATGAGCAGTTCTTC
V gene: TRBV12-3/TRBV12-4; D gene: NA; clone size: NA; J gene: TRBJ2-1; CDR3 protein: CASSHPASSYNEQFF; CDR3 DNA: TGTGCCAGCAGTCACCCGGCCAGCTCCTACAATGAGCAGTTCTTC
V gene: TRBV30; D gene: NA; clone size: NA; J gene: TRBJ2-4; CDR3 protein: CACASMGLLAKNIQYF; CDR3 DNA: TGTGCCTGCGCGAGTATGGGGCTGTTAGCCAAAAACATTCAGTACTTC
V gene: TRBV5-1; D gene: NA; clone size: NA; J gene: TRBJ2-7; CDR3 protein: CASSLATGLMYEQYF; CDR3 DNA: TGCGCCAGCAGCTTGGCCACAGGGCTTATGTACGAGCAGTACTTC
V gene: TRBV5-1; D gene: NA; clone size: few; J gene: TRBJ2-1; CDR3 protein: CASYAEYNEQFF; CDR3 DNA: TGCGCCAGCTATGCGGAATACAATGAGCAGTTCTTC
V gene: TRBV30; D gene: TRBD2; clone size: NA; J gene: TRBJ2-7; CDR3 protein: CAWSAAGYYEQYF; CDR3 DNA: TGTGCCTGGAGTGCAGCGGGATACTACGAGCAGTACTTC
V gene: TRBV29-1; D gene: NA; clone size: NA; J gene: TRBJ2-4; CDR3 protein: CSVSNRWEYKNIQYF; CDR3 DNA: TGCAGCGTTAGTAATCGGTGGGAATACAAAAACATTCAGTACTTC
V gene: TRBV6-5; D gene: NA; clone size: NA; J gene: TRBJ2-1; CDR3 protein: CASGATYNEQFF; CDR3 DNA: TGTGCCAGCGGAGCGACTTACAATGAGCAGTTCTTC
V gene: TRBV13; D gene: TRBD1; clone size: few; J gene: TRBJ1-1; CDR3 protein: CASSLKSGTGVTEAFF; CDR3 DNA: TGTGCCAGCAGCTTAAAGTCTGGGACAGGGGTCACTGAAGCTTTCTTT
V gene: TRBV29-1; D gene: TRBD1; clone size: few; J gene: TRBJ2-5; CDR3 protein: CSVDKDRGHQETQYF; CDR3 DNA: TGCAGCGTTGATAAGGACAGGGGGCATCAAGAGACCCAGTACTTC
V gene: TRBV10-1; D gene: TRBD2; clone size: NA; J gene: TRBJ2-7; CDR3 protein: CASGASGSGEQYF; CDR3 DNA: TGCGCCAGCGGGGCTAGCGGGAGTGGCGAGCAGTACTTC
V gene: TRBV7-3; D gene: NA; clone size: few; J gene: TRBJ2-3; CDR3 protein: CASSNDGGGTDTQYF; CDR3 DNA: TGTGCCAGCAGTAATGATGGGGGCGGGACAGATACGCAGTATTTT
V gene: TRBV20-1; D gene: TRBD2; clone size: NA; J gene: TRBJ2-1; CDR3 protein: CSADGLAGGLSSYNEQFF; CDR3 DNA: TGCAGTGCCGACGGACTAGCGGGAGGACTAAGCTCCTACAATGAGCAGTTCTTC
V gene: TRBV6-2/TRBV6-3; D gene: TRBD2; clone size: NA; J gene: TRBJ2-1; CDR3 protein: CASSPPLAELRNEQFF; CDR3 DNA: TGTGCCAGCAGCCCACCACTAGCGGAGCTAAGGAATGAGCAGTTCTTC
V gene: TRBV24-1; D gene: NA; clone size: NA; J gene: TRBJ2-1; CDR3 protein: CATSDLQASSYNEQFF; CDR3 DNA: TGTGCCACCAGTGATTTGCAGGCCAGCTCCTACAATGAGCAGTTCTTC
V gene: TRBV3-1; D gene: NA; clone size: many; J gene: TRBJ2-5; CDR3 protein: CASSQDPVSEETQYF; CDR3 DNA: TGTGCCAGCAGCCAAGACCCGGTCAGCGAAGAGACCCAGTACTTC
V gene: TRBV27; D gene: NA; clone size: NA; J gene: TRBJ2-3; CDR3 protein: CASQDRYGSGGDTQYF; CDR3 DNA: TGTGCCAGCCAGGACAGATATGGGTCCGGAGGGGATACGCAGTATTTT
V gene: TRBV7-6; D gene: TRBD1; clone size: few; J gene: TRBJ2-7; CDR3 protein: CASSLAWDRGDEQYF; CDR3 DNA: TGTGCCAGCAGCCTTGCATGGGACAGGGGCGACGAGCAGTACTTC
V gene: TRBV29-1; D gene: TRBD1; clone size: NA; J gene: TRBJ2-6; CDR3 protein: CSVKDRGKANVLTF; CDR3 DNA: TGCAGCGTGAAAGACAGGGGTAAGGCCAACGTCCTGACTTTC
V gene: TRBV7-6; D gene: NA; clone size: few; J gene: TRBJ2-7; CDR3 protein: CASSLDRNEQYF; CDR3 DNA: TGTGCCAGCAGCTTAGACAGGAACGAGCAGTACTTC
V gene: TRBV10-2; D gene: TRBD2; clone size: NA; J gene: TRBJ2-7; CDR3 protein: CASSVLAGGLRAVEQYF; CDR3 DNA: TGCGCCAGCAGTGTACTAGCGGGAGGGCTTCGTGCTGTCGAGCAGTACTTC
V gene: TRBV27; D gene: TRBD2; clone size: once; J gene: TRBJ2-1; CDR3 protein: CASSSRTSLGEQFF; CDR3 DNA: TGTGCCAGCAGTTCGCGGACTAGTCTGGGTGAGCAGTTCTTC
V gene: TRBV18; D gene: NA; clone size: NA; J gene: TRBJ2-3; CDR3 protein: CASSRSGPSDTDTQYF; CDR3 DNA: TGTGCCAGCTCACGATCCGGACCCTCTGACACAGATACGCAGTATTTT
V gene: TRBV9; D gene: TRBD2; clone size: few; J gene: TRBJ2-7; CDR3 protein: CASRGGLESSYEQYF; CDR3 DNA: TGTGCCAGCAGGGGGGGACTAGAGAGCTCCTACGAGCAGTACTTC
V gene: TRBV15; D gene: NA; clone size: NA; J gene: TRBJ2-1; CDR3 protein: CATSLGHYNEQFF; CDR3 DNA: TGTGCCACCAGCCTAGGGCATTACAATGAGCAGTTCTTC
V gene: TRBV5-1; D gene: TRBD1; clone size: once; J gene: TRBJ2-5; CDR3 protein: CASSSGQGASETQYF; CDR3 DNA: TGCGCCAGCAGCTCGGGACAGGGAGCGTCAGAGACCCAGTACTTC
V gene: TRBV7-2; D gene: NA; clone size: NA; J gene: TRBJ2-1; CDR3 protein: CASSKPYLNEQFF; CDR3 DNA: TGTGCCAGCAGTAAACCGTATTTAAATGAGCAGTTCTTC
V gene: TRBV30; D gene: TRBD2; clone size: NA; J gene: TRBJ2-5; CDR3 protein: CAWSGLAAETQYF; CDR3 DNA: TGTGCCTGGAGTGGACTAGCGGCAGAGACCCAGTACTTC
V gene: TRBV12-5; D gene: NA; clone size: once; J gene: TRBJ1-2; CDR3 protein: CASGLAQRTVNGYTF; CDR3 DNA: TGTGCTAGTGGTTTGGCACAAAGGACAGTAAATGGCTACACCTTC
V gene: TRBV6-5; D gene: TRBD2; clone size: once; J gene: TRBJ2-1; CDR3 protein: CASSNGLGIVDGGYNEQFF; CDR3 DNA: TGTGCCAGCAGTAACGGACTCGGCATTGTGGACGGGGGGTACAATGAGCAGTTCTTC
V gene: TRBV4-1; D gene: TRBD2; clone size: NA; J gene: TRBJ2-4; CDR3 protein: CASSQDPSGRLAKNIQYF; CDR3 DNA: TGCGCCAGCAGCCAAGATCCTAGCGGTCGATTAGCCAAAAACATTCAGTACTTC
V gene: TRBV7-2; D gene: TRBD2; clone size: NA; J gene: TRBJ2-7; CDR3 protein: CASSFSGTSSYNEQYF; CDR3 DNA: TGTGCCAGCAGCTTTAGCGGGACTAGTTCCTACAATGAGCAGTACTTC